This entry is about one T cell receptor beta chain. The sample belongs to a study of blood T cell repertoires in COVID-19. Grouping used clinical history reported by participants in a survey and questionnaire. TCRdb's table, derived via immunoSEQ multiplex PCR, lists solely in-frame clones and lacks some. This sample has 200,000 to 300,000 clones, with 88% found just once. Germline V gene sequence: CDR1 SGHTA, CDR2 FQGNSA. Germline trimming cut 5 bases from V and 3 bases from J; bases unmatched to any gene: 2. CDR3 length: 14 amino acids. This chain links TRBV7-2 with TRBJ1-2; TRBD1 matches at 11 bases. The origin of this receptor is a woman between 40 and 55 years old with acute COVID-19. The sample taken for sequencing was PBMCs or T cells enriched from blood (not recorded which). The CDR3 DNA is TGTGCCAGCAGCCGGGGACAGGGGGACTATGGCTACACCTTC. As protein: CASSRGQGDYGYTF.